The present entry profiles one T cell receptor (beta chain) with its context. Its binding antigen is unknown. No base quality values were provided; no much bigger clone lies one nucleotide off. Using the deep immunoSEQ assay, multiplex PCR amplified TCR CDR3 regions from genomic DNA. Extracted genomic DNA from each cell subset was spread evenly across all wells of several immunoSEQ 96-well plates, with each plate serving as a replicate. For sorted subsets, roughly 200 ng of genomic DNA, equivalent to roughly 30,000 T cell genomes, went into each replicate PCR. Purified libraries were measured with a Qubit 3.0 fluorometer, size-checked on a Bioanalyzer 2100, and measured again with the KAPA Library Quantification kit. Every immunoSEQ 96-well plate was sequenced on a separate single-read 150-cycle Illumina NextSeq 550 flow cell. For the original study's pipeline: Because the immunoSEQ output included only junctional sequences and no quality scores, the filtering could not be the same as the filtering used for full-length reads. Sequences were annotated with PyIR, a Python wrapper for IgBLAST v1.9, and V/J genes and CDR3 were assigned using IMGT germline references. Any read was removed if the V/J assignment was weak (E-value above 1e-6), the CDR3 was missing, or the read contained stop codons, out-of-frame junctions, or ambiguous translated residues. A V3J clonotype was defined by an identical inferred V gene, J gene, and CDR3 amino acid sequence. The percentage overlap between two repertoires was calculated by dividing the number of shared unique clonotypes by the size of the smaller repertoire. Richness of each repertoire was evaluated using RTK rarefaction, the Chao1 estimator, and Recon v2.1 estimates of unobserved clonotypes. Generation probabilities were computed with OLGA for all TCRbeta clonotypes obtained by the gDNA method from several donors. The clones in this table, taken by TCRdb from immuneACCESS, are in-frame only. Not every clone is retained; where verified, under half of the shortfall comes from an unresolved V gene, and the cause of the rest is unknown. Clone size and V and J calls were adopted from that table, with D and trimming inferred from the DNA. The sample records approximately 600,000 clones, approximately 95% of which are singletons. The ten most abundant clones make up around 0.11% of the sample.

This sample stems from a study of shared clonotypes between healthy human individuals (dated by TCRdb to 2019 to 2021). Regarding the research as a whole: A few men and a couple of women, aged 18 to 49 years, made up the cohort. To estimate repertoire size and how much clonotype sharing occurs between individuals, the study deeply sequenced the blood TCR repertoires of five or six healthy adults. Libraries were prepared and TCR repertoires were sequenced by different laboratories using diverse techniques, in order to increase sequencing depth and limit assay-specific biases. Per donor, leukapheresis produced somewhere between about 0.94 and 10 billion PBMCs. For each donor, CD4 naive and CD4 memory were each given three plates, CD8 naive was given two plates, and CD8 memory was given one plate.

Here is what the overall study found, with its caveats: Based on pairwise subsampling, the degree of clonotype sharing among donors was expected to be affected by sequencing depth. Because the study included a small number of donors, the genetic and exposure-history diversity represented was limited. About 4.5% of naive CD4, around 4% of naive CD8, approximately 2.2% of memory CD4, and 0.4% of memory CD8 clonotypes were shared across four donors. Even with the large sequencing depth, rarefaction of the sorted-subset datasets indicated that sequencing was incomplete. Clonotypes shared by all four sorted-subset donors showed higher generation probabilities than non-shared clonotypes. Estimated clonotype richness was generally larger for naive than for memory subsets. Only blood was sampled, and tissue TCR repertoires likely differ from those in blood.

The junction carries 8 bases between V and J, which are trimmed by 2 bases and 3 bases respectively. The cysteine opens and the phenylalanine closes a CDR3 of 14 amino acids. The retained sequence is limited to the CDR3, 42 bases, with the frame set at the first base. CDR1 MNHEY and CDR2 SMNVEV were looked up in the germline V gene (reference sequence). CD8 naive samples were obtained by positive selection for CCR7 among CD45RO-negative cells, yielding a CD45RA+CCR7+ population from which TemRA cells were excluded. Donors were healthy HIV-negative adults with no recently reported acute infections or vaccinations. Every donor was a Caucasian adult residing in Nashville, Tennessee, USA. Blood was obtained by leukapheresis, after which PBMCs were separated by Ficoll-Histopaque density gradient centrifugation and cryopreserved in liquid nitrogen vapor phase. Analytical flow cytometry was used to check the purity and quantity of each magnetically sorted T cell population. Genomic DNA was isolated from each sorted fraction and quantified by UV absorbance on a Nanodrop 2000c.

This receptor chain uses TRBV27 and TRBJ2-1, with TRBD2 as a weak D call on 5 bases. This TCR was sampled from a woman aged 25 to 39 in good health. Sequencing was done on a sample of naive CD8+ T cells sorted from blood. The cell subset or site tag for this specimen amounts to: CD45RA+CCR7+. The nucleotides read TGTGCCAGCAGTTTAGCGGGCGACTACAATGAGCAGTTCTTC. It translates to CASSLAGDYNEQFF.